This T cell receptor beta chain was identified during a study of cytomegalovirus exposure and HLA in healthy donors. Overall study context: Sequencing of some 200 million T cells in an earlier analysis found 95 million to 120 million unique TCR beta sequences. The study's early data release held about 77 million unique TCRs from HLA-typed donors. Study-level points and caveats: Later work found that TCR association rates differed between HLA loci; DRB1 had the most and HLA-C the fewest. Cytomegalovirus-associated status was assigned to around 160 TCR beta chains.

About this clone itself: Its cognate antigen is unknown.

The PCR made use of 60 Vbeta and 13 Jbeta primers. TCRdb's table, derived via immunoSEQ multiplex PCR, lists solely in-frame clones and lacks some. The table includes about 120,000 clones, approximately 72% detected once. V was shortened by 1 base and J by 6 bases, with 9 bases between the two germline ends. Germline CDR1 reads SGHTA; CDR2 reads FQGNSA. The CDR3 contains 14 residues. The rearrangement uses TRBV7-2 and TRBJ2-2; D gene uncertain. Sample: PBMCs. This sequence was found in a woman between 40 and 55 years old in good health and CMV-seropositive. CDR3 DNA: TGTGCCAGCAGCTTAGTTTCCCCGTCCGGGGAGCTGTTTTTT. Amino acid sequence: CASSLVSPSGELFF.